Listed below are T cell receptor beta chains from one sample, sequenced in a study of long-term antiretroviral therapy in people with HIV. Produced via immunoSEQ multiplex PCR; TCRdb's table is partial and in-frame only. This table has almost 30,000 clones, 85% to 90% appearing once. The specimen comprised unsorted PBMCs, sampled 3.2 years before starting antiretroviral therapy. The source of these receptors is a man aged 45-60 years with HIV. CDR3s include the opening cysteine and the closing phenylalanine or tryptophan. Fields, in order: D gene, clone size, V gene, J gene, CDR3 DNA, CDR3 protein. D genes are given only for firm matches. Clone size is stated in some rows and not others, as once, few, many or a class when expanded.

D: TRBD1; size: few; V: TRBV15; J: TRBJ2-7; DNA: TGTGCCACCAGCAGACTCCGACAGGGGGCAGACGAGCAGTACTTC; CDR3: CATSRLRQGADEQYF
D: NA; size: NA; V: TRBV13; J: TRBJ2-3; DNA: TGTGCCTCCTCTGCGGGGTCAGATACGCAGTATTTT; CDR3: CASSAGSDTQYF
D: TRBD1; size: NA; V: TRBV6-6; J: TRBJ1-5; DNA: TGTGCCAGCAAGGACCCGGGACAGGGCCAGCCCCAGCATTTT; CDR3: CASKDPGQGQPQHF
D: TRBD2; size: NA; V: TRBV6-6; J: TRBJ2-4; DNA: TGTGCCAGCAGTTACTCACTAGCGGGGAGCGAAGACATTCAGTACTTC; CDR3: CASSYSLAGSEDIQYF
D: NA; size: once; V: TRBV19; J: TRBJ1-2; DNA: TGTGCCAGTAGTGTCAACTATGGCTACACCTTC; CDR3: CASSVNYGYTF
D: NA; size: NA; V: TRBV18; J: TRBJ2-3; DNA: TGTGCCAGCTCACTGGGCACAGATACGCAGTATTTT; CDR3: CASSLGTDTQYF
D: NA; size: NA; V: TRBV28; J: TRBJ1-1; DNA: TGTGCCAGCAGTTTCAGGTTGACAGTTGAAGCTTTCTTT; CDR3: CASSFRLTVEAFF
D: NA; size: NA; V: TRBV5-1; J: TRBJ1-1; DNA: TGCGCCAGCAGCGCATCGCCCATTGACACTGAAGCTTTCTTT; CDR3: CASSASPIDTEAFF
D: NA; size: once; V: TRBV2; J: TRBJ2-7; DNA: TGTGCCAGCAGTGTGGGTAGCGACCTCTACGAGCAGTACTTC; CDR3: CASSVGSDLYEQYF
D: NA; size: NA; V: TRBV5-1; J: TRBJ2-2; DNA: TGCGCCAGCAGGGCGAGGGTGGACACCGGGGAGCTGTTTTTT; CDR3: CASRARVDTGELFF
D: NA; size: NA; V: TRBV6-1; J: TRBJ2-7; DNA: TGTGCCAGCAACGTCCCCTACGAGCAGTACTTC; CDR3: CASNVPYEQYF
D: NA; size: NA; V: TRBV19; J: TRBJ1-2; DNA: TGTGCCAGTGACCCGGGCCGAAACTATGGCTACACCTTC; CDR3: CASDPGRNYGYTF
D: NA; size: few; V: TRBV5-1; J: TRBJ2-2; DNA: TGCGCCAGCTCACTGGAGGAGACCGGGGAGCTGTTTTTT; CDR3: CASSLEETGELFF
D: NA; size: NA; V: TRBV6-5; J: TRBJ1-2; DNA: TGTGCCAGCAGTTACCGGAAGATGGGGCTCGGCGGCTACACCTTC; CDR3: CASSYRKMGLGGYTF
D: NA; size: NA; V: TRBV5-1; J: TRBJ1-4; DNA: TGCGCCAGCAGCCCTGGGCAGTTGTCAACTAATGAAAAACTGTTTTTT; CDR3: CASSPGQLSTNEKLFF
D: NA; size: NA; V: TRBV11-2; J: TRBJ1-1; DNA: TGTGCCAGCAGCCCATCGTCCTTTTACACTGAAGCTTTCTTT; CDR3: CASSPSSFYTEAFF
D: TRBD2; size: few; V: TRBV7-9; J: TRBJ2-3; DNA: TGTGCCAGCAGCTTAGTCGAGCGGGGGCGGACAGATACGCAGTATTTT; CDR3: CASSLVERGRTDTQYF
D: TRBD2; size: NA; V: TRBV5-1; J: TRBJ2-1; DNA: TGCGCCAGCAGCTTTTCCAGCGGGGCCTACAATGAGCAGTTCTTC; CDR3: CASSFSSGAYNEQFF
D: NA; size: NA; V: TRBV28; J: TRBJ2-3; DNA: TGTGCCAGCACAGACATCTTAGATACGCAGTATTTT; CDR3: CASTDILDTQYF
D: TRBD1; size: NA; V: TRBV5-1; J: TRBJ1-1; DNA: TGCGCCAGCAGCTCTGGGACAGGAAGGGGGAACACTGAAGCTTTCTTT; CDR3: CASSSGTGRGNTEAFF
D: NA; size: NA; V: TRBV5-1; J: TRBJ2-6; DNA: TGCGCCAGCAGCCCATGGGGGGCTACTGGGGCCAACGTCCTGACTTTC; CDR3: CASSPWGATGANVLTF
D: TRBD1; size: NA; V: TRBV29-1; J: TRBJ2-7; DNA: TGCAGCGTTGGAAGTAGGACAGGGGTCAACGAGCAGTACTTC; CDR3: CSVGSRTGVNEQYF
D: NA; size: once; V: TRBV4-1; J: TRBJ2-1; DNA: TGCGCCAGCAGCCAACCTACAGCGTACAATGAGCAGTTCTTC; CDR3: CASSQPTAYNEQFF
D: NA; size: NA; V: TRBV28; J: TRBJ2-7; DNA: TGTGCCAGCAGTTTACGTGGGTACGAGCAGTACTTC; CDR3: CASSLRGYEQYF
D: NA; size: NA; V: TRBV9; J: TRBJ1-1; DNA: TGTGCCAGCAAGTCGATAGGCACCCTGAACACTGAAGCTTTCTTT; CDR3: CASKSIGTLNTEAFF
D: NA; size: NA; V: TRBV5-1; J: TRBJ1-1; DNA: TGCGCCAGCAGCTTGTCCCAGGCCCTGGAAGCTTTCTTT; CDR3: CASSLSQALEAFF